The rows below give T cell receptor beta chains drawn from one sample of a study of T cells after yellow fever vaccination. MiXCR, applied by TCRdb to the 5' RACE reads, yields one record per CDR3 protein. The data show 25,000 to 35,000 distinct CDR3 sequences, with 4% to 4.5% seen just once and about 47% held by the top ten. The sequencing used CD8+ T cells sorted from PBMCs, collected 5 days after the yellow fever booster vaccination. The receptors were sampled from a man aged 30-40 years who received the YFV17D yellow fever vaccine. The CDR3 runs from the conserved cysteine through the conserved F or W. Fields, in order: D gene, J gene, V gene, clone size, CDR3 DNA, CDR3 protein. D genes are given only for firm matches. Rows may omit the clone size; those that give it use once, few, many or a size class.

TRBD1	TRBJ1-2	TRBV28	many	TGTGCCAGCAAGGCAGGGGGCTATGGCTACACCTTC	CASKAGGYGYTF
TRBD1	TRBJ2-7	TRBV27	many	TGTGCCAGCAGTTACAGACAACGGGACAGCGAGGTCTACGAGCAGTACTTC	CASSYRQRDSEVYEQYF
.	TRBJ1-2	TRBV27	many	TGTGCCAGCAGTTTAAAGGAACACTATGGCTACACCTTC	CASSLKEHYGYTF
TRBD2	TRBJ2-1	TRBV29-1	many	TGCAGCGTTGAAGGGGGACTAGACAATGAGCAGTTCTTC	CSVEGGLDNEQFF
TRBD2	TRBJ2-1	TRBV20-1	.	TGCAGTGCTAGTCTGGGAGGGGAGAATGAGCAGTTCTTC	CSASLGGENEQFF
.	TRBJ2-2	TRBV20-1	many	TGCAGTGCCCCTATCATGAACACCGGGGAGCTGTTTTTT	CSAPIMNTGELFF
.	TRBJ2-6	TRBV2	.	TGTGCCAGCAGTGCAACCCCGGGACACAACTCTGGGGCCAACGTCCTGGCTTTC	CASSATPGHNSGANVLAF
TRBD2	TRBJ2-3	TRBV29-1	many	TGCAGCGTTGAACTAGCGGGAAGGGCAGATACGCAGTATTTT	CSVELAGRADTQYF
.	TRBJ2-1	TRBV7-9	many	TGTGCCAGCAGCGGGTCGGGGGTTCGGAATGAGCAGTTCTTC	CASSGSGVRNEQFF
.	TRBJ2-6	TRBV7-8	many	TGTGCCAGCAGCTTAGGACAGTTCTCTGGGGCCAACGTCCTGACTTTC	CASSLGQFSGANVLTF
.	TRBJ2-1	TRBV7-9	many	TGTGCCAGCAGCTCCCCCTCGGACAGATACAATGAGCAGTTCTTC	CASSSPSDRYNEQFF
.	TRBJ2-7	TRBV10-3	many	TGTGCCATGGGGGGCGGGGATGGGCTGTACGAGCAGTACTTC	CAMGGGDGLYEQYF
TRBD1	TRBJ2-7	TRBV12-3/TRBV12-4	many	TGTGCCAGCAGTTTTGAGATTAAGACAGGGGGCTCCTACGAGCAGTACTTC	CASSFEIKTGGSYEQYF
.	TRBJ2-2	TRBV4-1	few	TGCGCCAGCAGGGGGAACACCGGGGAGCTGTTTTTT	CASRGNTGELFF
.	TRBJ1-2	TRBV4-2	.	TGTGCCAGCAGCCCCGGGCGGCCCTGGTATGGCTACACCTTC	CASSPGRPWYGYTF
.	TRBJ2-1	TRBV20-1	many	TGCAACCTGGACCACCAAGCGATCACGTACAATGAGCAGTTCTTC	CNLDHQAITYNEQFF
.	TRBJ1-1	TRBV18	many	TGTGCCAGCTCACCGGGGGGACTGAACACTGAAGCTTTCTTT	CASSPGGLNTEAFF
.	TRBJ2-6	TRBV4-3	many	TGCGCCAGCAGCCCTGAGGGAGCGGGCCCCTCTGGGGCCAACGTCCTGACTTTC	CASSPEGAGPSGANVLTF
.	TRBJ1-1	TRBV3-1	many	TGTGCCAGCAGCGACCGACAGGAACCCATGAACACTGAAGCTTTCTTT	CASSDRQEPMNTEAFF
.	TRBJ2-3	TRBV7-2	few	TGTGCCAGCAGCTTCTTCGGGGGTACGCAGTATTTT	CASSFFGGTQYF
.	TRBJ1-6	TRBV27	many	TGTGCCAGCAGTTTATTTTCCAGCTCCTATAATTCACCCCTCCACTTT	CASSLFSSSYNSPLHF
.	TRBJ1-2	TRBV20-1	many	TGCAGTGCTAGTCCAGAATTCTCTGGCTACACCTTC	CSASPEFSGYTF
.	TRBJ2-5	TRBV15	many	TGTGCCACCAGCACCCAAGACATCCAAGAGACCCAGTACTTC	CATSTQDIQETQYF
TRBD1	TRBJ1-1	TRBV4-2	many	TGTGCCAGCAGCAAAGGGGGCAGGGGACCGAACACTGAAGCTTTCTTT	CASSKGGRGPNTEAFF
.	TRBJ2-1	TRBV27	few	TGTGCCAGCGTTAGATCCAGCTCCTACAATGAGCAGTTCTTC	CASVRSSSYNEQFF
TRBD1	TRBJ2-2	TRBV4-3	many	TGCGCCAGCAGCCACGTAGGACAGGGGACGAACACCGGGGAGCTGTTTTTT	CASSHVGQGTNTGELFF
.	TRBJ2-5	TRBV12-3/TRBV12-4	many	TGTGCCAGCAGGTCAGGGTACCAAGAGACCCAGTACTTC	CASRSGYQETQYF
.	TRBJ2-1	TRBV20-1	many	TGCAGTGCTAGGGTCGCGACGGGACTTCCCAATGAGCAGTTCTTC	CSARVATGLPNEQFF
.	TRBJ2-7	TRBV7-9	many	TGTGCCAGCAGCCTCCCCGGCAGTAATTCCTACGAGCAGTACTTC	CASSLPGSNSYEQYF
.	TRBJ2-7	TRBV10-3	many	TGTGCCATCAGCCCCGATACCATCGGTGGATACGAGCAGTACTTC	CAISPDTIGGYEQYF
.	TRBJ2-1	TRBV15	many	TGTGCCACCAGTGGCGGGAAGGGCAATGAGCAGTTCTTC	CATSGGKGNEQFF
TRBD1	TRBJ2-7	TRBV7-2	many	TGTGCCAGCAGCCACCATGGGGACAGCTTCTACGAGCAGTACTTC	CASSHHGDSFYEQYF
TRBD2	TRBJ2-1	TRBV6-4	many	TGTGCCAGCAGTGATGGCGGGAGGGCTGCAGATGAGCAGTTCTTC	CASSDGGRAADEQFF
TRBD1	TRBJ2-7	TRBV20-1	many	TGCAGTGCTAGCCTCCGGGACAGGGCCCCCTACGAGCAGTACTTC	CSASLRDRAPYEQYF
.	TRBJ1-5	TRBV5-6	few	TGTGCCAGCAGCTTGGCAGGGGCCTTTAGCAATCAGCCCCAGCATTTT	CASSLAGAFSNQPQHF
TRBD2	TRBJ2-7	TRBV9	many	TGTGCCAGCAGCGGGGGACTAGTCCCGTACGAGCAGTACTTC	CASSGGLVPYEQYF
TRBD1	TRBJ2-3	TRBV7-9	many	TGTGCCAGCAGCTCCCGACAGGGGATGAGCACAGATACGCAGTATTTT	CASSSRQGMSTDTQYF
.	TRBJ1-1	TRBV9	many	TGTGCCAGCAGCGTAGACGGGGCAGTGAACACTGAAGCTTTCTTT	CASSVDGAVNTEAFF
TRBD1	TRBJ2-7	TRBV18	many	TGTGCCAGCTCACGCGGGACAGGGAACCTTAGAGAGCAGTACTTC	CASSRGTGNLREQYF
.	TRBJ2-7	TRBV7-9	many	TGTGCCAGCAGCTTAGCGTCTGAGGGCTTCTACGAGCAGTACTTC	CASSLASEGFYEQYF
.	TRBJ2-5	TRBV29-1	many	TGCAGCGGAAAGAGCGAGACCCAGTACTTC	CSGKSETQYF
.	TRBJ2-1	TRBV7-2	many	TGTGCCAGCAGCTTAATTTCTAGCGCCTACAATGAGCAGTTCTTC	CASSLISSAYNEQFF
.	TRBJ2-7	TRBV20-1	many	TGCAGTGCTAGAGATCGCGCAGAGGGTCTCTACGAGCAGTACTTC	CSARDRAEGLYEQYF
TRBD2	TRBJ2-1	TRBV5-1	many	TGCGCCAGCACCCCTGCGGGAGACCTCCTCAATGAGCAGTTCTTC	CASTPAGDLLNEQFF
TRBD2	TRBJ2-7	TRBV28	many	TGTGCCAGCAGTTCCCTGACTAGCGGGAGGCTTCCCTCCTACGAGCAGTACTTC	CASSSLTSGRLPSYEQYF
TRBD2	TRBJ2-1	TRBV12-3/TRBV12-4	many	TGTGCCAGCAGTTCTACTAGCGGGAGGGGCAATGAGCAGTTCTTC	CASSSTSGRGNEQFF
.	TRBJ2-6	TRBV5-6	many	TGTGCCAGCAGCTTGGGGGGGCTTGGGGCCAACGTCCTGACTTTC	CASSLGGLGANVLTF
TRBD1	TRBJ1-1	TRBV27	many	TGTGCCAGCAGTTTGGACGGGACAGAGGAAGCTTTCTTT	CASSLDGTEEAFF
TRBD2	TRBJ2-5	TRBV11-2	many	TGTGCCAGCAGCGCCGGACTAGCGTTAGGGGAGACCCAGTACTTC	CASSAGLALGETQYF
TRBD2	TRBJ2-7	TRBV7-6	many	TGTGCCAGCAGCTTTGGGACTAGCGCTTCCTACGAGCAGTACTTC	CASSFGTSASYEQYF